This is a list of T cell receptor beta chains from one sample in a study of regulatory T cells in long-lasting Graves disease. Via MiXCR, TCRdb re-called the multiplex PCR reads, giving one row per CDR3 protein. The top ten hold about an eighth of the sample, which has 450,000 or so distinct CDR3 sequences, 22% seen once. The material sequenced was peripheral blood mononuclear cells (PBMCs), taken when the disease was refractory, from a patient treated with antithyroid drugs. These TCRs come from a female donor with Graves disease. Each CDR3 is given with its conserved first and last residue. Fields, in order: clone size, D gene, J gene, V gene, CDR3 length, CDR3 DNA, CDR3 protein. A D gene is named only where the DNA matches it firmly. Clone sizes are given selectively: once, few, many, or a class where the clone is expanded.

>few|.|TRBJ2-2|TRBV15|12
TGTGCCACCAGCAGAGCGACCGGGGAGCTGTTTTTT
CATSRATGELFF
>many|.|TRBJ2-2|TRBV7-3|14
TGTGCCAGCAGTTTTCGAGGGAACACCGGGGAGCTGTTTTTT
CASSFRGNTGELFF
>few|TRBD2|TRBJ2-5|TRBV6-9|14
TGTGCCAGCAGTTCCTCGGGACTAGCGATGACCCAGTACTTC
CASSSSGLAMTQYF
>many|TRBD1|TRBJ2-7|TRBV6-1|14
TGTGCCAGCAGTCCCGGGACAGCAATTTACGAGCAGTACTTC
CASSPGTAIYEQYF
>many|.|TRBJ2-5|TRBV6-1|12
TGTGCCAGCAATAATCCTCAAGAGACCCAGTACTTC
CASNNPQETQYF
>.|TRBD2|TRBJ2-1|TRBV7-2|14
TGTGCCAGTAAGGGGACTAGCGGGAGTAATGAGCAGTTCTTC
CASKGTSGSNEQFF
>.|TRBD1|TRBJ2-5|TRBV7-9|15
TGTGCCAGCAGCAGGACAGGGGGGGGCCAAGAGACCCAGTACTTC
CASSRTGGGQETQYF
>few|TRBD1|TRBJ1-2|TRBV19|13
TGTGCCAGTAGTATGGAGGGGGCCTATGGCTACACCTTC
CASSMEGAYGYTF
>few|.|TRBJ2-7|TRBV7-6|15
TGTGCCAGCAGCTTAGCCTTGACAGCCTCCTACGAGCAGTACTTC
CASSLALTASYEQYF
>many|TRBD2|TRBJ2-7|TRBV7-2|14
TGTGCCAGCAGCTTGGCTAGCGGGAATAACGAGCAGTACTTC
CASSLASGNNEQYF
>.|TRBD2|TRBJ2-2|TRBV29-1|15
TGCAGCGTTGAAGGTGGGACTAGCGGCCCCGGGGAGCTGTTTTTT
CSVEGGTSGPGELFF
>.|.|TRBJ1-4|TRBV6-1|15
TGTGCCAGCAGTGTCCAGACTGGGGGTCGCGAAAAACTGTTTTTT
CASSVQTGGREKLFF
>.|.|TRBJ1-6|TRBV7-2|13
TGTGCCAGCATCGATATTGGGATCACACCCCTCCACTTT
CASIDIGITPLHF
>few|.|TRBJ1-1|TRBV4-1|14
TGCGCCAGCAGCCAAGATGCGGGAGGGACTGAAGCTTTCTTT
CASSQDAGGTEAFF
>many|.|TRBJ1-1|TRBV7-2|18
TGTGCCAGCAGCCCAACCCACTCCTTCCAGGTGGGAAACACTGAAGCTTTCTTT
CASSPTHSFQVGNTEAFF
>few|.|TRBJ2-5|TRBV10-3|15
TGTGCCATCAGTGGGAATGCGGGGGCTCAAGAGACCCAGTACTTC
CAISGNAGAQETQYF
>few|TRBD1|TRBJ1-1|TRBV7-2|15
TGTGCCAGCAGCTTAGGGGACAGAAGAACAAATGAAGCTTTCTTT
CASSLGDRRTNEAFF